These 26 T cell receptor beta chains came from one sample sequenced in a study of identical twins. TCRdb called the 5' RACE reads again in MiXCR, with one record for every CDR3 protein. The table shows 350,000 to 450,000 distinct CDR3 sequences, with approximately 17% occurring only once. Sequenced input: naive T cells sorted from blood. The receptors come from a man aged 50-60 years in good health.

In its sample, this clonotype was seen a few times. The chain couples TRBV7-2 to TRBJ2-7; D remains ambiguous. CDR3 length: 12 amino acids. Germline CDR1 reads SGHTA; CDR2 reads FQGNSA. Trimming stripped 3 bases from V and 2 bases from J, with 5 bases between. The CDR3: CASSFSTYEQYF. The CDR3, as DNA: TGTGCCAGCAGCTTTTCAACCTACGAGCAGTACTTC. Together with reference TRBV7-2 and TRBJ2-7, the CDR3 gives the full variable domain: GAGVSQSPSNKVTEKGKDVELRCDPISGHTALYWYRQSLGQGLEFLIYFQGNSAPDKSGLPSDRFSAERTGGSVSTLTIQRTQQEDSAVYLCASSFSTYEQYFGPGTRLTVT.

The chain combines TRBV19 with TRBJ2-2; perhaps TRBD1 as D (7 bases). Trimming pared 6 bases from V and 0 bases from J, leaving 17 bases between. Germline values: CDR1 LNHDA, CDR2 SQIVND (reference sequence). The CDR3 has 17 amino acids. The CDR3, as DNA: TGTGCCAGTAGGAAAATAGGCGGGACAGCGAACACCGGGGAGCTGTTTTTT. This encodes CASRKIGGTANTGELFF. Full variable domain (rest looked up from reference TRBV19 and TRBJ2-2): DGGITQSPKYLFRKEGQNVTLSCEQNLNHDAMYWYRQDPGQGLRLIYYSQIVNDFQKGDIAEGYSVSREKKESFPLTVTSAQKNPTAFYLCASRKIGGTANTGELFFGEGSRLTVL.

This clonotype appeared a few times. The CDR3 bases are TGCGCCAGCAGCTTGGGCGGTGCGAGGGATGGCTACACCTTC. Amino acids: CASSLGGARDGYTF. The chain combines TRBV5-1 with TRBJ1-2; D unclear. V lost 0 bases to trimming and J lost 6 bases, with 12 bases between them. CDR1 is SGHRS and CDR2 is YFSETQ in the germline V gene. This CDR3 comprises 14 residues.

The sample holds many counts of this clonotype. The chain is built from TRBV7-2 and TRBJ2-1; 9 bases are a match to TRBD2. The CDR3 is made up of 14 amino acids. The V segment lost 7 bases and the J segment 10 bases; nucleotides outside the gene matches: 11. The germline V gene encodes CDR1 SGHTA and CDR2 FQGNSA. CDR3 amino acids: CASTAMAGGGEQFF. The CDR3 DNA follows: TGTGCCAGCACCGCCATGGCGGGAGGGGGAGAGCAGTTCTTC. Supplemented by reference TRBV7-2 and TRBJ2-1, the full variable domain reads GAGVSQSPSNKVTEKGKDVELRCDPISGHTALYWYRQSLGQGLEFLIYFQGNSAPDKSGLPSDRFSAERTGGSVSTLTIQRTQQEDSAVYLCASTAMAGGGEQFFGPGTRLTVL.

The chain links TRBV7-8 to TRBJ2-5; 7 nucleotides match TRBD2. The CDR3 is 14 amino acids. V shed 5 bases, J shed 4 bases, and the junction held 7 bases outside the gene matches. Germline CDR1 is SGHVS and CDR2 is FQNEAQ. Written as DNA, the CDR3 is TGTGCCAGCAGCGTCGGACTAGATCGAGAGACCCAGTACTTC. As protein: CASSVGLDRETQYF.

The chain carries TRBV5-1 and TRBJ2-7, with TRBD2 identical over 9 bases. V was clipped by 0 bases and J by 1 base; unmatched bases: 5. CDR3 length: 16 residues. Germline V lookup: CDR1 SGHRS, CDR2 YFSETQ. As DNA, the CDR3 is TGCGCCAGCAGCTTGGAGACTAGCGGAAAATCCTACGAGCAGTACTTC. It is translated as CASSLETSGKSYEQYF.

V gene TRBV6-4 combines with J gene TRBJ2-1, with TRBD1 matching 10 bases. Germline CDR1 and CDR2: MRHNA and SNTAGT. This CDR3 is built from 13 residues. V shed 8 bases and J 9 bases; nucleotides not matched to a gene: 7. The CDR3 spells CASSGTGVGEQFF. The CDR3 nucleotides read TGTGCCAGCTCCGGGACAGGGGTAGGTGAGCAGTTCTTC.

The V gene is TRBV27, the J gene TRBJ2-5, with a weak D call TRBD2 (6 bases). V dropped 4 bases and J dropped 1 base, with 13 bases sitting between them. The germline gives CDR1 MNHEY, CDR2 SMNVEV (reference sequence). The CDR3 extends over 15 amino acids. CDR3 bases: TGTGCCAGCAGTTCCCCCGGGGGAGCCCAAGAGACCCAGTACTTC. Translating it yields CASSSPGGAQETQYF.

The sample holds a few counts of this clonotype. The gene calls are TRBV6-5 and TRBJ2-1; 8 bases are a match to TRBD2. V was clipped by 7 bases and J by 6 bases; unmatched bases: 14. The CDR3 loop spans 16 amino acids. Germline V gene lookup returns CDR1 MNHEY and CDR2 SVGAGI. The CDR3 sequence: CASNFGSGRVTNEQFF. In DNA form, the CDR3 reads TGTGCCAGCAATTTCGGGAGCGGGAGAGTTACCAATGAGCAGTTCTTC.

The chain links TRBV7-2 to TRBJ2-7; perhaps D is TRBD1 or TRBD2 (6 bases each). This CDR3 spans 17 amino acids. The V and J ends lost 0 bases and 1 base respectively, with 16 bases between them. Germline-derived CDR1 and CDR2 are SGHTA and FQGNSA. CDR3: CASSLASAPGASYEQYF. In nucleotides, the CDR3 is TGTGCCAGCAGCTTAGCGAGTGCCCCGGGGGCTTCCTACGAGCAGTACTTC.

This clonotype was counted at least ten times. J is TRBJ2-1 and V is TRBV19; 13 positions agree with TRBD2. V was pared by 6 bases and J by 3 bases, with 11 bases of the junction left unmatched. CDR1 is LNHDA and CDR2 is SQIVND in the germline V gene (reference sequence). The CDR3 sequence is 18 residues long. CDR3 amino acids: CASRPRTSGRGDYNEQFF. DNA of the CDR3: TGTGCCAGTAGACCAAGGACTAGCGGGAGAGGTGACTACAATGAGCAGTTCTTC. The variable domain in full, completed from reference TRBV19 and TRBJ2-1, reads DGGITQSPKYLFRKEGQNVTLSCEQNLNHDAMYWYRQDPGQGLRLIYYSQIVNDFQKGDIAEGYSVSREKKESFPLTVTSAQKNPTAFYLCASRPRTSGRGDYNEQFFGPGTRLTVL.

This clonotype was picked up many times. V usage is TRBV29-1 and J usage is TRBJ2-6; no definite D call. The germline V and J ends were trimmed by 2 bases and 4 bases, with 9 bases remaining between them. Looked up from germline, CDR1 is SQVTM and CDR2 is ANQGSEA. The CDR3 covers 14 residues. The CDR3 DNA is TGCAGCGTTGAATGGGTCGGAGGGGCCAACGTCCTGACTTTC. This codes for CSVEWVGGANVLTF.

This clonotype was seen a few times. The rearrangement uses TRBV7-6 and TRBJ2-1, with TRBD2 as a possible D gene (6 bases). The CDR3 has 18 amino acids. Germline CDR1 is SGHVS and CDR2 is FNYEAQ. Trimming pared 1 base from V and 0 bases from J, leaving 16 bases between. CDR3 sequence: CASSLGTTPGPSYNEQFF. The CDR3 DNA reads as TGTGCCAGCAGCTTAGGGACTACTCCCGGACCCTCCTACAATGAGCAGTTCTTC.

V usage is TRBV11-3 and J usage is TRBJ2-2; D is possibly TRBD1 or TRBD2 (5 bases each). The CDR3 spans 15 residues. CDR1 SGHNT and CDR2 YENEEA come from the germline V gene. The V gene lost 3 bases and the J gene lost 1 base, with 9 bases spanning the gap. The CDR3 DNA reads as TGTGCCAGCAGCTTCATGGGGGAGAACACCGGGGAGCTGTTTTTT. Encoded protein: CASSFMGENTGELFF.

This clonotype was detected ten times or more. This chain connects TRBV20-1 to TRBJ2-5, with D possibly matching TRBD2 (5 bases). V was cut by 4 bases and J by 5 bases, with 14 bases left in between. This CDR3 has 13 amino acids. The germline V gene has CDR1 DFQATT and CDR2 SNEGSKA (reference sequence). CDR3 nucleotide sequence: TGCAGTGCTACCAGGACTGTGAGGGAGACCCAGTACTTC. Protein: CSATRTVRETQYF.

This clonotype turned up a few times. The chain recombines TRBV28 with TRBJ2-3; TRBD2 matches 11 bases. The ends lost 5 bases at V and 2 bases at J; junction bases unmatched: 18. The germline gives CDR1 MDHEN, CDR2 SYDVKM. CDR3 length equals 20 residues. CDR3 region: CASSPFTGTGTSGSTDTQYF. CDR3 coding DNA: TGTGCCAGCAGTCCCTTTACCGGGACAGGGACTAGCGGATCCACAGATACGCAGTATTTT.

V is TRBV11-2 and J is TRBJ2-5; TRBD1 agrees at 7 bases. Germline loops: CDR1 SGHAT, CDR2 FQNNGV. This CDR3 is built from 14 residues. J was trimmed by 8 bases and V by 5 bases; bases with no gene match: 11. The CDR3 is CASSTIQGPRTQYF. The CDR3 bases are TGTGCCAGCAGCACCATACAGGGGCCCAGAACCCAGTACTTC.

V and J are TRBV11-2 and TRBJ2-7, with 14 bases that match TRBD2. Germline assignment: CDR1 SGHAT and CDR2 FQNNGV. Trimming took 4 bases from V and 4 from J; bases not matched to a gene: 15. The CDR3 covers 19 residues. The CDR3 DNA is TGTGCCAGCAGCTCCCTCTACCTGACTAGCGGGAGGGCTGGATACGAGCAGTACTTC. It codes for CASSSLYLTSGRAGYEQYF.

This clonotype was recorded at least ten times. The chain uses TRBV9 and TRBJ2-3, with D possibly matching TRBD2 (5 bases). There are 14 residues in the CDR3. Trimming took 3 bases from V and 0 from J, leaving 8 bases between them. Per the germline V gene, CDR1 is SGDLS and CDR2 is YYNGEE. The CDR3 nucleotides are TGTGCCAGCAGCGAGGAGCGGAGCACAGATACGCAGTATTTT. Its translation is CASSEERSTDTQYF. Filled out from reference TRBV9 and TRBJ2-3, the complete variable domain reads DSGVTQTPKHLITATGQRVTLRCSPRSGDLSVYWYQQSLDQGLQFLIQYYNGEERAKGNILERFSAQQFPDLHSELNLSSLELGDSALYFCASSEERSTDTQYFGPGTRLTVL.

Only a few counts were recorded for this clonotype. The rearrangement joins TRBV4-2 to TRBJ2-2; D might be TRBD1 or TRBD2, each matching 6 bases. Germline V gene data show CDR1 as LGHNA and CDR2 as YNFKEQ. The CDR3 is made up of 17 amino acids. Trimming left V 3 bases short and J 2 bases short, with 16 bases between. CDR3: CASSQEGGAANTGELFF. Written as DNA, the CDR3 is TGTGCCAGCAGCCAGGAGGGGGGCGCAGCAAACACCGGGGAGCTGTTTTTT.

This clonotype has only a few counts. The chain combines TRBV20-1 with TRBJ2-7; TRBD1 is a possible D gene (8 bases). Germline lookup yields CDR1 DFQATT and CDR2 SNEGSKA (reference sequence). The CDR3 consists of 14 residues. With 0 bases removed from V and 10 bases from J, the gap between germline ends came to 19 bases. In DNA form, the CDR3 reads TGCAGTGCTAGAGATCCCCGGACAGGGAGGGAACAGTACTTC. This translates into CSARDPRTGREQYF.

Many counts were recorded for this clonotype. This sequence joins TRBV5-6 and TRBJ2-1; 8 bases are shared with TRBD2. V trimming: 2 bases; J trimming: 5 bases; junction bases outside the gene matches: 6. The CDR3 extends over 15 amino acids. The germline CDR1 and CDR2 sequences are SGHDT and YYEEEE. CDR3: CASSFKVAGHNEQFF. In nucleotides, the CDR3 is TGTGCCAGCAGCTTTAAAGTAGCGGGGCACAATGAGCAGTTCTTC.

The chain uses TRBV6-2 or TRBV6-3 and TRBJ2-2; D is unclear. V was pared by 0 bases and J by 4 bases, with 9 bases between. Per the germline V gene, CDR1 is MNHEY and CDR2 is SVGEGT. CDR3 length: 15 residues. CDR3 loop: CASSYSHSPTGELFF. In DNA form, the CDR3 reads TGTGCCAGCAGTTACTCCCATTCCCCCACCGGGGAGCTGTTTTTT.

The V and J genes are TRBV20-1 and TRBJ2-7; TRBD1 agrees at 9 bases. The CDR3 spans 14 residues. The ends lost 6 bases at V and 2 bases at J; junction bases unmatched: 8. CDR1 is DFQATT, CDR2 SNEGSKA, per germline (reference sequence). The CDR3 sequence is CSATGTGNPYEQYF. DNA of the CDR3: TGCAGTGCAACCGGGACAGGGAACCCCTACGAGCAGTACTTC.

This clonotype turned up a few times. The CDR3 region is CASSLEATGELFF. The DNA of the CDR3 is TGCGCCAGCAGCTTGGAAGCCACCGGGGAGCTGTTTTTT. This rearrangement joins TRBV5-1 to TRBJ2-2; no reliable D call. The CDR3 loop spans 13 amino acids. Trimming took 0 bases from V and 4 from J, leaving 4 bases between them. Germline CDR1 reads SGHRS; CDR2 reads YFSETQ.

In this sample, this clonotype turned up many times. The chain joins TRBV11-2 to TRBJ2-2; 9 nucleotides align to TRBD1. From germline, CDR1 is SGHAT and CDR2 FQNNGV. This CDR3 region has 15 residues. The V and J ends lost 6 bases and 4 bases, in that order; junction bases with no gene match: 6. The CDR3 spells CASSSPGQGTGELFF. Written as DNA, the CDR3 is TGTGCCAGCAGTTCGCCGGGACAGGGCACCGGGGAGCTGTTTTTT.